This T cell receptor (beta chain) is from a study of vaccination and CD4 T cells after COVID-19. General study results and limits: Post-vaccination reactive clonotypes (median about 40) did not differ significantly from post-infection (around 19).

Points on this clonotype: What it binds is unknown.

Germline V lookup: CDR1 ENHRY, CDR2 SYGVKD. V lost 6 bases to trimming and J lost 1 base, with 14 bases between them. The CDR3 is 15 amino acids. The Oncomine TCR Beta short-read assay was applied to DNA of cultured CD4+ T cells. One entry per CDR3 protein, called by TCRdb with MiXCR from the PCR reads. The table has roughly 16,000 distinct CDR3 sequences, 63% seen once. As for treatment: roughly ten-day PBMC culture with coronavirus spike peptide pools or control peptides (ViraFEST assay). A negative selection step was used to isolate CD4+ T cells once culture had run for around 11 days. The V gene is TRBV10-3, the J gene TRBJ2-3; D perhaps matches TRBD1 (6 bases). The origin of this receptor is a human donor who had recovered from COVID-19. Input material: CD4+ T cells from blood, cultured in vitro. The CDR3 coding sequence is TGTGCCATCAGCGGCCTTGGGGGCGGCACAGATACGCAGTATTTT. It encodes CAISGLGGGTDTQYF.